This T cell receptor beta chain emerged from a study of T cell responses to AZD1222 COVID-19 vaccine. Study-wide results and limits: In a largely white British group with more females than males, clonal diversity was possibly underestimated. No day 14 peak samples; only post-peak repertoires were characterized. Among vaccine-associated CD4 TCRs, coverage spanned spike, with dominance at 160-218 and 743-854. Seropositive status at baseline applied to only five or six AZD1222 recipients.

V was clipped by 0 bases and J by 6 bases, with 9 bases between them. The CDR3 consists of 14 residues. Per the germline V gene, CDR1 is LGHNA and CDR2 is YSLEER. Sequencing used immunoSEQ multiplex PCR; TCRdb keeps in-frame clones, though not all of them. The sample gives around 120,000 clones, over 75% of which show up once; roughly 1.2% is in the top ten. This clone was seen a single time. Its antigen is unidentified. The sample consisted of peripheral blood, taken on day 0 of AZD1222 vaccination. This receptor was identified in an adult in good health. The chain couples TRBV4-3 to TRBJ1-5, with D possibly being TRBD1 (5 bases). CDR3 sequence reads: CASSQEPGGQPQHF. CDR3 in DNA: TGCGCCAGCAGCCAAGAACCGGGGGGTCAGCCCCAGCATTTT.